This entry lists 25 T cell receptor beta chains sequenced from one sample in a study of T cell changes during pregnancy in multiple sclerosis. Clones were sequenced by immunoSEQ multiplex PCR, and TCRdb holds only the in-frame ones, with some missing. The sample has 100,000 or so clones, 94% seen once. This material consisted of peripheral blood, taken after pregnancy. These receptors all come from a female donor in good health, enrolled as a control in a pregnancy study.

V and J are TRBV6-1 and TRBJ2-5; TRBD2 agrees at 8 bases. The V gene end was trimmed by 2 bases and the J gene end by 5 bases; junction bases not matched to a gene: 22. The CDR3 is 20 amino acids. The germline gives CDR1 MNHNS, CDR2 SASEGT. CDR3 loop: CASSESSWLANGVAGETQYF. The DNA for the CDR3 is TGTGCCAGCAGTGAATCATCATGGCTAGCGAATGGCGTAGCGGGGGAGACCCAGTACTTC.

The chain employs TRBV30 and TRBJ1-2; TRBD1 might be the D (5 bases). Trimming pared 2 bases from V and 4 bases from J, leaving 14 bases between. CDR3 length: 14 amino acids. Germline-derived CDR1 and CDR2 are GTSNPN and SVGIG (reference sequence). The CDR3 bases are TGTGCCTGGAGTTGGGACTCCTTCCCCTATGGCTACACCTTC. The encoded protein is CAWSWDSFPYGYTF.

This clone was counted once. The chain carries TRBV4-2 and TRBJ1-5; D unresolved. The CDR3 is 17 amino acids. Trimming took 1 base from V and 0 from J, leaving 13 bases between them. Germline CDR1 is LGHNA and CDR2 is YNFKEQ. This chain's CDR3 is CASSQASGMGSNQPQHF. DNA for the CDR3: TGTGCCAGCAGCCAAGCTTCCGGGATGGGTAGCAATCAGCCCCAGCATTTT.

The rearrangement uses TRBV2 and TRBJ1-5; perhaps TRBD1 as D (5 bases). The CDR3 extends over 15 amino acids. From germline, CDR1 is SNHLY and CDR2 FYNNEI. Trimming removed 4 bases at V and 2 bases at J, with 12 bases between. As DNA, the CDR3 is TGTGCCAGCAGTGCGGACCTAGGGGGCAATCAGCCCCAGCATTTT. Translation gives CASSADLGGNQPQHF. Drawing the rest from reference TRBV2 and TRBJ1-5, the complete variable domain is EPEVTQTPSHQVTQMGQEVILRCVPISNHLYFYWYRQILGQKVEFLVSFYNNEISEKSEIFDDQFSVERPDGSNFTLKIRSTKLEDSAMYFCASSADLGGNQPQHFGDGTRLSIL.

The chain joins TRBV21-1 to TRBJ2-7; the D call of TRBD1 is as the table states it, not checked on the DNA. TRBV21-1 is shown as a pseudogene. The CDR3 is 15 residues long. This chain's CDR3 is CASSPRGTGGREQYF. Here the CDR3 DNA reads TGTGCCAGCAGCCCTCGAGGGACAGGGGGGCGCGAGCAGTACTTC.

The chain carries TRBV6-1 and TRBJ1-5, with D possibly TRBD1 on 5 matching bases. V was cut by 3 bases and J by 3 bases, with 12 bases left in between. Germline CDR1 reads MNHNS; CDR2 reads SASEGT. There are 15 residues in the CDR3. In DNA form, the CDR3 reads TGTGCCAGCAGTGACCCAGGGTTTTACAATCAGCCCCAGCATTTT. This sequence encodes CASSDPGFYNQPQHF.

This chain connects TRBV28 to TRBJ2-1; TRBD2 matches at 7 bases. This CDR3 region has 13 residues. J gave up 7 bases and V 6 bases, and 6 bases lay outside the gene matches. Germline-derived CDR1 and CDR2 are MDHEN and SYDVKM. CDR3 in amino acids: CASSWVGGNEQFF. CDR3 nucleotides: TGTGCCAGCAGCTGGGTGGGGGGGAATGAGCAGTTCTTC.

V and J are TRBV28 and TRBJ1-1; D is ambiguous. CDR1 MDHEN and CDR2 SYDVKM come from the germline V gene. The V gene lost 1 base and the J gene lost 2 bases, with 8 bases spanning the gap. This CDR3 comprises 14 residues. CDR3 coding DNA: TGTGCCAGCAGTTTATTCGCGGGAAACACTGAAGCTTTCTTT. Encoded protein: CASSLFAGNTEAFF.

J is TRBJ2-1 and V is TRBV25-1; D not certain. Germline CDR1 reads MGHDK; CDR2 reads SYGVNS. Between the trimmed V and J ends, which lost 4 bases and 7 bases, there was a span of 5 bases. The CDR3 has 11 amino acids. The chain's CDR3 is CASSVTNEQFF. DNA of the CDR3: TGTGCCAGCAGTGTAACTAATGAGCAGTTCTTC.

CDR3: CASSAQVRQGAGEQYF. In DNA form, the CDR3 reads TGTGCCAGCAGCGCACAAGTTAGGCAGGGGGCGGGAGAGCAGTACTTC. The chain couples TRBV21-1 to TRBJ2-7; no DNA check was done on the table's D call, TRBD1. TRBV21-1 is designated a pseudogene. The CDR3 has 16 amino acids.

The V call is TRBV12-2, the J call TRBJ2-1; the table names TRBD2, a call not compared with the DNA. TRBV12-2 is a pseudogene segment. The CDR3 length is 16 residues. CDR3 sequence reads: CASRFSIGGRHDEQFF. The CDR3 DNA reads TGTGCAAGTCGCTTCAGCATCGGCGGGAGGCATGATGAGCAGTTCTTC.

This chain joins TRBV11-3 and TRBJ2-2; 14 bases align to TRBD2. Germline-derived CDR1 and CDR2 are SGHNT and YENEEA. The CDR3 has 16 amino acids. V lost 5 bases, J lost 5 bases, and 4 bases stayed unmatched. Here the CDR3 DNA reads TGTGCCAGCAGCCAGACTAGCGGGAGGGGGACCGGGGAGCTGTTTTTT. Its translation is CASSQTSGRGTGELFF.

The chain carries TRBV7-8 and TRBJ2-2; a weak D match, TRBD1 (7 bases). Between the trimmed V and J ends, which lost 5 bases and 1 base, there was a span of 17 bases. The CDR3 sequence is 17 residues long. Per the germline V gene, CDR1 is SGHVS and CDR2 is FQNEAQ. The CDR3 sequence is CASSLRRDRVNTGELFF. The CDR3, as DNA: TGTGCCAGCAGCCTGAGGAGGGACAGAGTGAACACCGGGGAGCTGTTTTTT.

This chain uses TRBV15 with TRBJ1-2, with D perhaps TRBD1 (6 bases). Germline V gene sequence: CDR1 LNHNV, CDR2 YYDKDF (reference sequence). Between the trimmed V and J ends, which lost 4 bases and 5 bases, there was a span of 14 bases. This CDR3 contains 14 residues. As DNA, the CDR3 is TGTGCCACCAGCAAAGCCGGGACACTGTATGGCTACACCTTC. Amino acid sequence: CATSKAGTLYGYTF.

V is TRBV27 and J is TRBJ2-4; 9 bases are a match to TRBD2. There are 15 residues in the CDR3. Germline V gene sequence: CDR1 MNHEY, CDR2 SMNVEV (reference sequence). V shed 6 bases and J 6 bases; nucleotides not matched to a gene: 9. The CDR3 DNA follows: TGTGCCAGCAGAGCGGGAGGTCCCATAGGAAACATTCAGTACTTC. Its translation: CASRAGGPIGNIQYF.

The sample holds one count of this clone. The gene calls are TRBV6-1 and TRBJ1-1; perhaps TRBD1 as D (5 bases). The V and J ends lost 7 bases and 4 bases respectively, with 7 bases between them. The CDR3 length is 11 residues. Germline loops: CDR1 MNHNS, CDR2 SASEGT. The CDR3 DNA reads TGTGCCAGCACCGGGGGCACTGAAGCTTTCTTT. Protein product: CASTGGTEAFF.

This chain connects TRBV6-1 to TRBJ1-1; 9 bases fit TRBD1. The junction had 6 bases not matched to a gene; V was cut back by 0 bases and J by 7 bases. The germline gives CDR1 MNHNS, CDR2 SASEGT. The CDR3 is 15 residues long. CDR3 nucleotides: TGTGCCAGCAGTGAAGCTCCCACAGGGGGCTTTGAAGCTTTCTTT. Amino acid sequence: CASSEAPTGGFEAFF.

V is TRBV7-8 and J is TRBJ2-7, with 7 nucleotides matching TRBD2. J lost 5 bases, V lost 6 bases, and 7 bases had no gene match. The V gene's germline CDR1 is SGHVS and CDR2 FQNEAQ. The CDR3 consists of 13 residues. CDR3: CASRSGRFHEQYF. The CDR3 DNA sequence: TGTGCCAGCAGATCCGGGAGGTTCCACGAGCAGTACTTC.

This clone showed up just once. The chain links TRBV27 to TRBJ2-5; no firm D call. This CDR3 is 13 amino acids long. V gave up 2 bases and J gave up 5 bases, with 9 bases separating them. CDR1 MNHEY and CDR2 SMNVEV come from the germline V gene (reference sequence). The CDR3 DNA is TGTGCCAGCAGTTTAATCGGTTTCGAGACCCAGTACTTC. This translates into CASSLIGFETQYF.

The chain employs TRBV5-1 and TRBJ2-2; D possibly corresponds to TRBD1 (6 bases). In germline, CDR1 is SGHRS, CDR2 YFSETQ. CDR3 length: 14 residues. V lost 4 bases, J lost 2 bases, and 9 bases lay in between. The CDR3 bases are TGCGCCAGCAGCAGACAGGCTAACACCGGGGAGCTGTTTTTT. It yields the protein CASSRQANTGELFF.

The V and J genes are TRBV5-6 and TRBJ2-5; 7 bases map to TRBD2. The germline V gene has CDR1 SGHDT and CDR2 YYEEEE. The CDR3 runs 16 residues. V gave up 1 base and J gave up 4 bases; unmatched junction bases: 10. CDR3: CASSLRDYPSGETQYF. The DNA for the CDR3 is TGTGCCAGCAGCTTGAGGGACTACCCATCGGGAGAGACCCAGTACTTC.

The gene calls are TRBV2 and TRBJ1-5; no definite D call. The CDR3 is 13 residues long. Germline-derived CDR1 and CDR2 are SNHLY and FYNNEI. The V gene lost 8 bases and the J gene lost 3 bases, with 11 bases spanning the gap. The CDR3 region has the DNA TGTGCCAGCTCCGAACGGGTCAATCAGCCCCAGCATTTT. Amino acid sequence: CASSERVNQPQHF.

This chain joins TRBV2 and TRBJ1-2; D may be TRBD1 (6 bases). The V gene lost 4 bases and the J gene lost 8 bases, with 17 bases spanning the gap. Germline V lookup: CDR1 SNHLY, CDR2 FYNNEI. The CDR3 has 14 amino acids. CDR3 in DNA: TGTGCCAGCAGTGTTGAACAGGGAGTAAGCGGCTACACCTTC. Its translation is CASSVEQGVSGYTF.

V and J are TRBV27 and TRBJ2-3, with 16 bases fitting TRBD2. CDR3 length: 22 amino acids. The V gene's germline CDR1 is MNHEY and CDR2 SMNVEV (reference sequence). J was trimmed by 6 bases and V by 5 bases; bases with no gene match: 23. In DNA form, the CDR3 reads TGTGCCAGCAGTCCTAGGACCTCTCCCGGGACTAGCGGGAGGGCCCGATGGGATACGCAGTATTTT. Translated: CASSPRTSPGTSGRARWDTQYF.

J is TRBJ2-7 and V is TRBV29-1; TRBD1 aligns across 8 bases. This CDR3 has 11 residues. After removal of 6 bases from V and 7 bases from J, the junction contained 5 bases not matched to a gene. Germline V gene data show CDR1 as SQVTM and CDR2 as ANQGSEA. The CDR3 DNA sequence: TGCAGCGTAGACAGGGGTGGTGAGCAGTACTTC. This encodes CSVDRGGEQYF.